This TCR beta chain was found in a study of T-cell reconstitution after alpha-beta-depleted transplantation in children. Unique molecular identifiers tagged the TCRbeta library. One entry per CDR3 protein results from TCRdb running MiXCR on the PCR reads. The repertoire holds about 130,000 distinct CDR3 sequences, about 9.6% seen once, with approximately 25% in the top ten. Study-wide results and caveats: Expanded graft clones, several hundred of them, were reportedly the source of alpha-beta T cells about two months after transplant.

This clonotype was seen at least ten times. The antigen remains undetermined. V was shortened by 3 bases and J by 8 bases, with 16 bases between the two germline ends. The CDR3 runs 14 residues. The sequence was collected from a girl in the first two years of life who had a stem cell transplant for combined immunodeficiency, so the T cells may come from the graft donor. The V and J genes are TRBV12-3 or TRBV12-4 and TRBJ1-2; D remains unclear. The specimen was PBMCs, mostly from graft donor cells, collected 180 days after TCRalphabeta/CD19-depleted stem cell transplant. For the CDR3, the DNA is TGTGCCAGCAGTTTCCATGCAACAAGTGGGGGCTACACCTTC. Its protein product is CASSFHATSGGYTF.